This T cell receptor beta chain was identified in a study of T cell responses to AZD1222 COVID-19 vaccine. Only in-frame clones appear in the TCRdb table, and some are missing; sequencing was by immunoSEQ multiplex PCR. Among 95,000 to 100,000 clones listed, around 83% were seen once. This clonotype originated in an adult in good health. The specimen was peripheral blood, collected on day 0 of AZD1222 vaccination.

CDR3 amino acids: CASSLGPREAGNTIYF. The CDR3 bases are TGTGCCAGCAGCTTAGGCCCGAGGGAAGCAGGAAACACCATATATTTT. The V call is TRBV13, the J call TRBJ1-3; D unclear. Germline V gives CDR1 PRHDT, CDR2 FYEKMQ (reference sequence). Trimming left V 0 bases short and J 4 bases short, with 13 bases between. This CDR3 has 16 residues. Complete variable domain (other parts from reference TRBV13 and TRBJ1-3): AAGVIQSPRHLIKEKRETATLKCYPIPRHDTVYWYQQGPGQDPQFLISFYEKMQSDKGSIPDRFSAQQFSDYHSELNMSSLELGDSALYFCASSLGPREAGNTIYFGEGSWLTVV.